This TCR beta chain was sequenced in a study of blood T cell repertoires in COVID-19. About the research overall: T cells, B-cell-depleted T cells, or PBMCs provided the cDNA or gDNA that served as material.

TCRdb's table, derived via immunoSEQ multiplex PCR, lists solely in-frame clones and lacks some. The sample includes fewer than 250,000 clones, about 90% of them seen just once. This TCR derives from a man aged 25 to 40 with COVID-19, enrolled during active disease. Sequencing used peripheral blood.

CDR3 in amino acids: CASSTGTSGGYQETQYF. CDR3 sequence (DNA): TGTGCCAGTAGTACCGGGACTAGCGGGGGGTATCAAGAGACCCAGTACTTC. This chain joins TRBV19 and TRBJ2-5; 15 nucleotides align to TRBD2. CDR1 is LNHDA and CDR2 is SQIVND in the germline V gene (reference sequence). V lost 4 bases, J lost 2 bases, and 5 bases stayed unmatched. The length of the CDR3 is 17 residues.